Below are 30 T cell receptor beta chains sequenced from a single sample in a study of beta chain features in type 1 diabetes. The authors reverse transcribed all of the isolated RNA, so sequencing captured expressed TCRB transcripts. Method: immunoSEQ multiplex PCR; TCRdb's copy keeps in-frame clones and lacks some. Found here are under 950,000 clones, 17% of them singletons; the top ten hold about 0.02%. The specimen sequenced was naive CD4+ T cells from blood. The source of these receptors is a woman between 18 and 29 years old in good health.

This clone has only one observation. This sequence joins TRBV7-2 and TRBJ2-1, with TRBD1 matching over 8 bases. There are 14 residues in the CDR3. Looked up from germline, CDR1 is SGHTA and CDR2 is FQGNSA. After removal of 3 bases from V and 6 bases from J, the junction contained 4 bases not matched to a gene. The CDR3 DNA is TGTGCCAGCAGCTTCTACGGACAGGGCAATGAGCAGTTCTTC. This gives the protein CASSFYGQGNEQFF.

This clone was recorded a few times. The V call is TRBV2, the J call TRBJ1-5; weak D call: TRBD1 (5 bases). There are 14 residues in the CDR3. V shed 9 bases and J shed 4 bases, with 16 bases lying between them. Germline assignment: CDR1 SNHLY and CDR2 FYNNEI. The DNA for the CDR3 is TGTGCCAGTCGCCCGGGGACCCCTAATCAGCCCCAGCATTTT. Its protein product is CASRPGTPNQPQHF.

V and J are TRBV11-2 and TRBJ2-5; no firm D call. The CDR3 has 12 amino acids. V lost 7 bases and J lost 5, with 11 bases in between. Germline lookup yields CDR1 SGHAT and CDR2 FQNNGV. The CDR3 spells CASTEGRETQYF. For the CDR3, the DNA is TGTGCCAGCACCGAAGGGCGGGAGACCCAGTACTTC.

This clone was seen only a few times. The chain employs TRBV2 and TRBJ2-1; D is unresolved. The V end lost 3 bases, the J end lost 10 bases, and 13 bases lay between the germline ends. The CDR3 totals 13 residues. Per the germline V gene, CDR1 is SNHLY and CDR2 is FYNNEI. The CDR3 sequence: CASSDDGVGEQFF. CDR3 DNA: TGTGCCAGCAGTGATGATGGGGTTGGAGAGCAGTTCTTC.

V is TRBV29-1 and J is TRBJ2-4; 8 bases fit TRBD2. Germline values: CDR1 SQVTM, CDR2 ANQGSEA. After removal of 4 bases from V and 5 bases from J, the junction contained 16 bases not matched to a gene. The CDR3 has 17 amino acids. As DNA, the CDR3 is TGCAGCGTTGGCAGGTCCTCCCGGGAGGGGGGGGAAAACATTCAGTACTTC. Amino acid sequence: CSVGRSSREGGENIQYF.

A few counts support this clone. CDR3 coding DNA: TGTGCCAGCAGCCTTCAACAGGGGGCCACTGAAGCTTTCTTT. Translation gives CASSLQQGATEAFF. The V gene is TRBV7-2, the J gene TRBJ1-1; 9 bases line up with TRBD1. CDR1 and CDR2 from the germline V gene are SGHTA and FQGNSA. CDR3 length: 14 residues. Unmatched junction bases numbered 5, after V lost 5 bases and J lost 4 bases.

The chain employs TRBV29-1 and TRBJ2-5; no clear D. V was trimmed by 4 bases and J by 2 bases, leaving 8 bases between them. The length of the CDR3 is 12 residues. Germline V gene data show CDR1 as SQVTM and CDR2 as ANQGSEA. DNA for the CDR3: TGCAGCGTTGCTTTCGGACAAGAGACCCAGTACTTC. This codes for CSVAFGQETQYF.

The genes are TRBV5-8 and TRBJ2-7; D unresolved. The germline V gene has CDR1 SGHTS and CDR2 YDEGEE. Trimming pared 1 base from V and 6 bases from J, leaving 11 bases between. The CDR3 has 13 residues. The CDR3 nucleotides are TGTGCCAGCAGCTTGATTCCGCGTCCCGAGCAGTACTTC. Amino acid sequence: CASSLIPRPEQYF.

The chain has TRBV2 and TRBJ1-2; 12 bases agree with TRBD1. The CDR3 extends over 15 amino acids. Germline CDR1 is SNHLY and CDR2 is FYNNEI. V gave up 6 bases and J gave up 6 bases; unmatched junction bases: 8. The CDR3 is CASSRTGTGGDGYTF. CDR3 bases: TGTGCCAGCAGCCGCACCGGGACAGGGGGCGATGGCTACACCTTC.

This clone was picked up a small number of times. The V gene is TRBV19, the J gene TRBJ1-1, with 7 bases lining up with TRBD1. J lost 0 bases, V lost 5 bases, and 3 bases had no gene match. The germline CDR1 and CDR2 sequences are LNHDA and SQIVND (reference sequence). This CDR3 has 14 amino acids. The CDR3 DNA follows: TGTGCCAGTAGTTTCACAGGGGTGAACACTGAAGCTTTCTTT. This translates into CASSFTGVNTEAFF.

The genes are TRBV11-2 and TRBJ2-1, with unresolved D. The CDR3 has 12 residues. Germline V gene data show CDR1 as SGHAT and CDR2 as FQNNGV. The ends were cut back, 2 bases at V and 2 bases at J, with 1 base in the middle. The CDR3 region has the DNA TGTGCCAGCAGCTTAACCTACAATGAGCAGTTCTTC. Translation: CASSLTYNEQFF.

This clone was counted a few times. J is TRBJ2-1 and V is TRBV6-5; D remains unclear. Trimming cost V 8 bases and J 4 bases, with 12 bases left between them. This CDR3 region has 13 residues. The germline CDR1 and CDR2 sequences are MNHEY and SVGAGI. The CDR3 sequence is CASARGVYNEQFF. The CDR3 bases are TGTGCCAGCGCCCGAGGAGTTTACAATGAGCAGTTCTTC.

CDR3 in amino acids: CASSQPGWGTGGDEQFF. In nucleotides, the CDR3 is TGTGCCAGCAGCCAGCCTGGGTGGGGGACAGGGGGAGATGAGCAGTTCTTC. The V call is TRBV7-2, the J call TRBJ2-1; 11 positions match TRBD1. The CDR3 spans 17 residues. Germline CDR1 reads SGHTA; CDR2 reads FQGNSA. Trimming at V came to 5 bases and at J to 8 bases, leaving 14 bases not matched to a gene. The whole variable domain, filled in from reference TRBV7-2 and TRBJ2-1, reads GAGVSQSPSNKVTEKGKDVELRCDPISGHTALYWYRQSLGQGLEFLIYFQGNSAPDKSGLPSDRFSAERTGGSVSTLTIQRTQQEDSAVYLCASSQPGWGTGGDEQFFGPGTRLTVL.

This clone was detected only a few times. J is TRBJ2-5 and V is TRBV28, with D perhaps matching TRBD1 (6 bases). The CDR3 length is 16 residues. Per germline, CDR1 MDHEN and CDR2 SYDVKM. V was cut by 3 bases and J by 0 bases, with 14 bases left in between. In nucleotides, the CDR3 is TGTGCCAGCAGTTTCCCAATCACAGGGAACCAAGAGACCCAGTACTTC. Its translation: CASSFPITGNQETQYF.

J is TRBJ1-2 and V is TRBV7-2; perhaps TRBD1 as D (6 bases). This CDR3 spans 16 amino acids. Trimming stripped 1 base from V and 2 bases from J, with 14 bases between. The germline V gene encodes CDR1 SGHTA and CDR2 FQGNSA. The CDR3: CASSLDPTGTNYGYTF. The DNA of the CDR3 is TGTGCCAGCAGCTTAGACCCGACAGGAACCAACTATGGCTACACCTTC.

This clone was counted a few times. The chain carries TRBV5-6 and TRBJ2-5; 9 bases line up with TRBD2. V was clipped by 0 bases and J by 5 bases; unmatched bases: 5. Germline-derived CDR1 and CDR2 are SGHDT and YYEEEE. This CDR3 has 15 amino acids. The CDR3 DNA sequence: TGTGCCAGCAGCTTGGGAGCGGGAGGTGGGGAGACCCAGTACTTC. It codes for CASSLGAGGGETQYF. The full variable domain, in which reference TRBV5-6 and TRBJ2-5 provide the parts outside the CDR3, is DAGVTQSPTHLIKTRGQQVTLRCSPKSGHDTVSWYQQALGQGPQFIFQYYEEEERQRGNFPDRFSGHQFPNYSSELNVNALLLGDSALYLCASSLGAGGGETQYFGPGTRLLVL.

V and J are TRBV6-1 and TRBJ2-7, with unresolved D. The CDR3 has 11 amino acids. Trimming shortened V by 2 bases and J by 6 bases, and 5 bases separated the two germline ends. Germline values: CDR1 MNHNS, CDR2 SASEGT. CDR3 sequence: CASSESREQYF. In nucleotides, the CDR3 is TGTGCCAGCAGTGAATCGCGCGAGCAGTACTTC.

The J gene is TRBJ2-2, the V gene TRBV25-1; D is possibly TRBD1 (6 bases). The CDR3 totals 12 residues. V lost 10 bases and J 6 bases, leaving 12 bases between the germline ends. Germline CDR1 and CDR2: MGHDK and SYGVNS. The CDR3 DNA sequence: TGTGCCACGACAGGATCGGCCGGGGAGCTGTTTTTT. It is translated as CATTGSAGELFF.

The sample holds a few counts of this clone. V and J are TRBV28 and TRBJ2-5, with D possibly TRBD2 on 5 matching bases. Germline assignment: CDR1 MDHEN and CDR2 SYDVKM. Trimming pared 3 bases from V and 0 bases from J, leaving 11 bases between. The CDR3 spans 15 residues. CDR3 DNA: TGTGCCAGCAGTTTTAAGCGGATGTACCAAGAGACCCAGTACTTC. It codes for CASSFKRMYQETQYF.

This CDR3 is CASLPLDPSYEQYF. The CDR3 DNA reads as TGTGCCAGCCTACCCCTGGATCCGTCCTACGAGCAGTACTTC. The V gene is TRBV2, the J gene TRBJ2-7; unclear D gene. V was trimmed by 8 bases and J by 1 base, leaving 15 bases between them. The V gene's germline CDR1 is SNHLY and CDR2 FYNNEI. The CDR3 extends over 14 amino acids.

The chain links TRBV28 to TRBJ2-2; no reliable D call. Germline V gene sequence: CDR1 MDHEN, CDR2 SYDVKM. CDR3 length equals 12 residues. V gave up 5 bases and J gave up 5 bases, with 6 bases separating them. The CDR3 loop is CASSTSTGELFF. CDR3 in DNA: TGTGCCAGCAGTACCTCTACCGGGGAGCTGTTTTTT.

The sample holds a few counts of this clone. This chain connects TRBV6-5 to TRBJ1-2, with D perhaps matching TRBD1 (5 bases). The CDR3 contains 15 residues. Germline V CDR1 and CDR2: MNHEY, SVGAGI. The V gene lost 5 bases and the J gene lost 2 bases, with 15 bases spanning the gap. For the CDR3, the DNA is TGTGCCAGCAGTCCCGCATGGGGCAGGAACTATGGCTACACCTTC. Its protein is CASSPAWGRNYGYTF.

This clone was seen a handful of times. The chain couples TRBV7-9 to TRBJ2-5; D is uncertain. The CDR3 extends over 17 amino acids. V lost 0 bases and J 7 bases, leaving 21 bases between the germline ends. Germline lookup yields CDR1 SEHNR and CDR2 FQNEAQ (reference sequence). CDR3 DNA sequence: TGTGCCAGCAGCTTAGCAGGTGCAGGTATACGTGGTTGGACCCAGTACTTC. Protein sequence: CASSLAGAGIRGWTQYF.

The chain joins TRBV7-9 to TRBJ2-5, with 12 nucleotides matching TRBD2. V shed 5 bases and J 2 bases; nucleotides not matched to a gene: 6. CDR1 and CDR2 from the germline V gene are SEHNR and FQNEAQ (reference sequence). The CDR3 is made up of 16 amino acids. CDR3 nucleotide sequence: TGTGCCAGCAGCCTAAGACTAGCGGGAGTGCAAGAGACCCAGTACTTC. It specifies CASSLRLAGVQETQYF.

V is TRBV4-3 and J is TRBJ1-1, with D possibly matching TRBD1 (6 bases). CDR1 and CDR2 from the germline V gene are LGHNA and YSLEER. V lost 5 bases to trimming and J lost 0 bases, with 16 bases between them. The CDR3 length is 16 residues. The CDR3 spells CASSKGTGTMNTEAFF. Here the CDR3 DNA reads TGCGCCAGCAGCAAGGGAACAGGGACCATGAACACTGAAGCTTTCTTT.

This clone came up a few times. The V call is TRBV7-8, the J call TRBJ2-1; no clear D gene. Germline loops: CDR1 SGHVS, CDR2 FQNEAQ. The length of the CDR3 is 15 residues. V was shortened by 3 bases and J by 0 bases, with 9 bases between the two germline ends. The CDR3 region is CASSFYRYSYNEQFF. CDR3 sequence (DNA): TGTGCCAGCAGCTTTTACAGATACTCCTACAATGAGCAGTTCTTC.

This clone was counted a few times. DNA of the CDR3: TGTGCCAGCAGCTTAATGGGACTTCGCACAGATACGCAGTATTTT. Translating it yields CASSLMGLRTDTQYF. V usage is TRBV5-4 and J usage is TRBJ2-3; weak D call: TRBD2 (6 bases). Germline V gene sequence: CDR1 SGHNT, CDR2 YYREEE (reference sequence). With 2 bases removed from V and 1 base from J, the gap between germline ends came to 11 bases. The CDR3 loop spans 15 amino acids.

The CDR3 coding sequence is TGTGCCAGCATGTCAGGCTCTAACTATGGCTACACCTTC. Residues: CASMSGSNYGYTF. V and J are TRBV2 and TRBJ1-2, with D uncertain. CDR3 size: 13 residues. V lost 7 bases and J 0 bases, leaving 9 bases between the germline ends. Germline V CDR1 and CDR2: SNHLY, FYNNEI.

There are a few counts of this clone. This chain uses TRBV7-2 with TRBJ1-4, with unresolved D. Germline V lookup: CDR1 SGHTA, CDR2 FQGNSA. V gave up 4 bases and J gave up 8 bases, with 20 bases separating them. CDR3 length: 16 amino acids. In nucleotides, the CDR3 is TGTGCCAGCAGCTGGAGCTCGGGCCTGGCGGACGAAAAACTGTTTTTT. This encodes CASSWSSGLADEKLFF.

This clone was recorded a few times. The chain links TRBV7-3 to TRBJ2-1; TRBD2 matches 13 bases. This CDR3 region has 15 residues. V was pared by 6 bases and J by 7 bases, with 6 bases of the junction left unmatched. Per the germline V gene, CDR1 is SGHTA and CDR2 is FQGTGA. For the CDR3, the DNA is TGTGCCAGCAGTCCGACTAGCGGGAGGAGGAATGAGCAGTTCTTC. It codes for CASSPTSGRRNEQFF.